The clone carrying this TCR beta chain was counted between two and nine times. Authors' methods: Amplifying reference gene primers gave estimates of nucleated cell counts. The protocol was immunoSEQ multiplex PCR, while the TCRdb copy is restricted to in-frame clones and leaves out a portion. V and J calls plus clone size are reproduced from that table; the DNA served to infer D and trimming. The repertoire holds around 200,000 clones, 70% to 90% seen once, with 5% to 6.5% in the top ten. The data belong to a study of blood T cell repertoires in COVID-19. Study summary: The United States, Italy and Spain provided the acute and convalescent COVID-19 samples. Nucleic acid was either cDNA or gDNA, and it came from T cells, B-cell-depleted T cells, or PBMCs.

The receptor comes from a man of 80 years or more with acute or convalescent COVID-19. Sequences were obtained from peripheral blood.

CDR3 residues: CASSPDMSLAGEEQFF. The CDR3 region has the DNA TGTGCCAGCTCACCAGATATGAGTCTAGCGGGCGAAGAGCAGTTCTTC. The V and J genes are TRBV18 and TRBJ2-1; TRBD2 agrees at 8 bases. This CDR3 comprises 16 residues. Trimming cost V 2 bases and J 10 bases; bases outside gene matches: 13. Germline V lookup: CDR1 KGHSH, CDR2 LQKENI. The full variable domain, its missing parts supplied by reference TRBV18 and TRBJ2-1, is NAGVMQNPRHLVRRRGQEARLRCSPMKGHSHVYWYRQLPEEGLKFMVYLQKENIIDESGMPKERFSAEFPKEGPSILRIQQVVRGDSAAYFCASSPDMSLAGEEQFFGPGTRLTVL.